This is a list of T cell receptor beta chains from one sample in a study of CD8+ T cells in alopecia areata. Method: immunoSEQ multiplex PCR; TCRdb's copy keeps in-frame clones and lacks some. The sample includes around 82,000 clones, roughly 47% of them seen just once. The sequenced material came from NKG2D-high CD8+ T cells sorted from blood. Source of these receptors: a human donor with alopecia areata. Both conserved end residues are part of each CDR3. D genes are given only for firm matches. The size of a clone is reported for some rows only, either as once, few or many, or as a class for expanded clones.

>11|TRBJ2-2|TRBV29-1|NA|NA
TGCAGCGGGGAAAAGGCCGGGGAGCTGTTTTTT
CSGEKAGELFF
>15|TRBJ1-2|TRBV29-1|TRBD1|NA
TGCAGCGTTGATTCCCGGGACAGGGGAAACTATGGCTACACCTTC
CSVDSRDRGNYGYTF
>14|TRBJ2-1|TRBV7-9|TRBD2|NA
TGTGCCAGCAGCCGTGGAGCGGGAGGCCTTGAGCAGTTCTTC
CASSRGAGGLEQFF
>15|TRBJ2-4|TRBV29-1|TRBD1|few
TGCAGCGTTTGGGGGACAGGGCTAGCCAAAAACATTCAGTACTTC
CSVWGTGLAKNIQYF
>14|TRBJ2-1|TRBV30|NA|few
TGTGCCTGGAGTGAAGAGGGCCCATACAATGAGCAGTTCTTC
CAWSEEGPYNEQFF
>13|TRBJ2-7|TRBV30|NA|NA
TGTGCCTGGAGTGCCGGGGGCCTCACCGAGCAGTACTTC
CAWSAGGLTEQYF
>13|TRBJ1-5|TRBV4-1|NA|few
TGCGCCAGCAGCCAAGACCTACAGCAGCCCCAGCATTTT
CASSQDLQQPQHF
>13|TRBJ1-5|TRBV27|NA|NA
TGTGCCAGCAGTTATGGCCCACGACAGCCCCAGCATTTT
CASSYGPRQPQHF
>14|TRBJ2-1|TRBV9|NA|NA
TGTGCCAGCAGCTCACCAACCGGGGGGCATGAGCAGTTCTTC
CASSSPTGGHEQFF
>15|TRBJ1-5|TRBV15|NA|few
TGTGCCACCAGCAGAGATGGAGGAAGCAATCAGCCCCAGCATTTT
CATSRDGGSNQPQHF
>14|TRBJ2-7|TRBV4-1|NA|NA
TGCGCCAGCAGCCAAGACCACGCGAGTTACGAGCAGTACTTC
CASSQDHASYEQYF
>15|TRBJ1-5|TRBV19|NA|few
TGTGCCAGTACCCGGACAGATTATAGCAATCAGCCCCAGCATTTT
CASTRTDYSNQPQHF
>14|TRBJ2-7|TRBV9|NA|NA
TGTGCCAGCTCACCTAACGGCGGGAACTACGAGCAGTACTTC
CASSPNGGNYEQYF
>16|TRBJ2-7|TRBV6-6|TRBD2|NA
TGTGCCAGCAGTTACTTGACCGGGACTAGCGTTTCCGAGCAGTACTTC
CASSYLTGTSVSEQYF
>19|TRBJ2-6|TRBV5-1|TRBD1|NA
TGCGCCAGCAGCTTGGCCGAGGACAGGGAGGAAACTGGGGCCAACGTCCTGACTTTC
CASSLAEDREETGANVLTF
>11|TRBJ2-7|TRBV29-1|NA|NA
TGCAGCGTTACTTCTTCCGAGGAGCAGTACTTC
CSVTSSEEQYF
>14|TRBJ1-2|TRBV5-4|NA|many
TGTGCCAGCAGCTTGTTTCTGGAGTCCTATGGCTACACCTTC
CASSLFLESYGYTF
>13|TRBJ1-2|TRBV6-4|NA|NA
TGTGCCAGCTCCCCTTGGGGAGGCTATGGCTACACCTTC
CASSPWGGYGYTF
>14|TRBJ2-3|TRBV27|NA|NA
TGTGCCAGCAGCCCACAGGGAATCACAGATACGCAGTATTTT
CASSPQGITDTQYF
>16|TRBJ2-7|TRBV28|NA|NA
TGTGCCAGCAGGCCGACTTGGGGCCTTCTCTCCTACGAGCAGTACTTC
CASRPTWGLLSYEQYF
>16|TRBJ2-2|TRBV5-1|NA|few
TGCGCCAGCAGCTTCCAGGACAGCGCGAACACCGGGGAGCTGTTTTTT
CASSFQDSANTGELFF
>12|TRBJ2-7|TRBV29-1|NA|NA
TGCAGCGTTAGGTCGAGCTCCTACGAGCAGTACTTC
CSVRSSSYEQYF
>13|TRBJ1-5|TRBV15|NA|NA
TGTGCCACCAGCAGAGGGGATGGACAGCCCCAGCATTTT
CATSRGDGQPQHF
>12|TRBJ2-1|TRBV2|NA|NA
TGTGCCAGCACCAGCGCAAACAATGAGCAGTTCTTC
CASTSANNEQFF
>14|TRBJ2-3|TRBV27|NA|NA
TGTGCCAGCTCCTCGAGGGGCCTCACAGATACGCAGTATTTT
CASSSRGLTDTQYF
>15|TRBJ2-4|TRBV29-1|TRBD2|few
TGCAGCGTTGAAGACGGGACTAGCGGGACCTACGTTCAGTACTTC
CSVEDGTSGTYVQYF
>14|TRBJ1-1|TRBV27|NA|NA
TGTGCCAGCAGTCAGTCCATGACCTACACTGAAGCTTTCTTT
CASSQSMTYTEAFF
>16|TRBJ2-5|TRBV30|NA|NA
TGTGCCTGGAGTTTCTCGCTAACTAGTCAACAAGAGACCCAGTACTTC
CAWSFSLTSQQETQYF
>13|TRBJ1-3|TRBV29-1|NA|NA
TGCAGCGTTGGGGATATCACTGGAAACACCATATATTTT
CSVGDITGNTIYF
>14|TRBJ2-7|TRBV6-6|TRBD1|few
TGTGCCAGCAGTTACGAGGGGGCTCGGGACGAGCAGTACTTC
CASSYEGARDEQYF
>15|TRBJ2-2|TRBV5-4|NA|NA
TGTGCCAGCAGCTTGGGTGGACTGAACACCGGGGAGCTGTTTTTT
CASSLGGLNTGELFF
>13|TRBJ2-7|TRBV6-5|NA|few
TGTGCCAGCAGTTACTCGGACAGCTACGAGCAGTACTTC
CASSYSDSYEQYF
>10|TRBJ2-2|TRBV30|NA|NA
TGTGCCTGGAGTGTAAAAGAGCTGTTTTTT
CAWSVKELFF
>15|TRBJ2-3|TRBV14|NA|few
TGTGCCAGCAGCCAAGGGGTCCTAAGCACAGATACGCAGTATTTT
CASSQGVLSTDTQYF
>16|TRBJ2-1|TRBV21-1|NA|NA
TGTGCCAGCAGCAAAGCGAGGATGGGGACAGATGATGAGCAGTTCTTC
CASSKARMGTDDEQFF
>12|TRBJ2-7|TRBV13|NA|NA
TGTGCCAGCAGCGAAAACACCTACGAGCAGTACTTC
CASSENTYEQYF
>15|TRBJ1-2|TRBV29-1|NA|few
TGCAGCGCTGACGCCGACAGAGAAGCTAACTATGGCTACACCTTC
CSADADREANYGYTF
>16|TRBJ2-1|TRBV28|TRBD2|NA
TGTGCCAGCAGTTCTCCCGCGGGAGTACAGAGTAATGAGCAGTTCTTC
CASSSPAGVQSNEQFF
>13|TRBJ2-7|TRBV29-1|TRBD1|NA
TGCAGCGTTGATAGGGACAGCACCTACGAGCAGTACTTC
CSVDRDSTYEQYF
>15|TRBJ1-2|TRBV5-6|NA|NA
TGTGCCAGCAGCTTGGCCGTCAGGACAAACGGTGGCTACACCTTC
CASSLAVRTNGGYTF
>12|TRBJ2-7|TRBV28|NA|few
TGTGCCAGCACTAGCTCGGGAGACGAGCAGTACTTC
CASTSSGDEQYF
>15|TRBJ2-1|TRBV9|NA|once
TGTGCCAGCAGCCAAGGGGACTTCTCCTACAATGAGCAGTTCTTC
CASSQGDFSYNEQFF
>14|TRBJ2-1|TRBV7-9|NA|NA
TGTGCCAGCAGGTCTCCGGGGGCAGCCAATGAGCAGTTCTTC
CASRSPGAANEQFF
>13|TRBJ2-7|TRBV5-1|NA|NA
TGCGCCAGCAGCTTGGTTCCAGGGTACGAGCAGTACTTC
CASSLVPGYEQYF